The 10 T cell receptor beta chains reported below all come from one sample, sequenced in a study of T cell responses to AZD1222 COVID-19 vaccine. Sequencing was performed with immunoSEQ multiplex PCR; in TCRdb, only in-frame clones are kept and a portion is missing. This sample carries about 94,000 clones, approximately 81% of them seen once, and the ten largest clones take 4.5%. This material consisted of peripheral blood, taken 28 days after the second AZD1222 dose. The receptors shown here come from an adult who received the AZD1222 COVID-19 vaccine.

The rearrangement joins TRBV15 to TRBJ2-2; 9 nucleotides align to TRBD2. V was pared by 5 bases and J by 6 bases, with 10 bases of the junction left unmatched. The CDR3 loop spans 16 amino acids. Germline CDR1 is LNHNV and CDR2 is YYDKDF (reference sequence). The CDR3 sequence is CATSREGGRAPGELFF. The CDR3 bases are TGTGCCACCAGCCGCGAAGGCGGGAGGGCCCCCGGGGAGCTGTTTTTT.

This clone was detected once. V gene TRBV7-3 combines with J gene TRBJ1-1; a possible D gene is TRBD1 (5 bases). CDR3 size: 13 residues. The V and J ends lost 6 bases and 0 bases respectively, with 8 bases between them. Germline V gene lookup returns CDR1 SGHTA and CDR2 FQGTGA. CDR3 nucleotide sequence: TGTGCCAGCAGTCGGGGGGTGAACACTGAAGCTTTCTTT. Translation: CASSRGVNTEAFF.

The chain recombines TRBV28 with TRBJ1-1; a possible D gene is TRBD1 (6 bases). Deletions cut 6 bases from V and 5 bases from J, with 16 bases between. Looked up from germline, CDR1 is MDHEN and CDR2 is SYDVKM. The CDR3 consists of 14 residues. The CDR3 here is CASRQQGGGTEAFF. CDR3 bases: TGTGCCAGCAGACAACAGGGAGGGGGGACTGAAGCTTTCTTT.

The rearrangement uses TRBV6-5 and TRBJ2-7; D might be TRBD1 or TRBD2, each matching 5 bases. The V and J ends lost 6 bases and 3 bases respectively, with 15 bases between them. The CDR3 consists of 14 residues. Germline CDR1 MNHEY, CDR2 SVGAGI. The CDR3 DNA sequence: TGTGCCAGCAGAGGACACGGGGTGGGCTACGAGCAGTACTTC. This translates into CASRGHGVGYEQYF.

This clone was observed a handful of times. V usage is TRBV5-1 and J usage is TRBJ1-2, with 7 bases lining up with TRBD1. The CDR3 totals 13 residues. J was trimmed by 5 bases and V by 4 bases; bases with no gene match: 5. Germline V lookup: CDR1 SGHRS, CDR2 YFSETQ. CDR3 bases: TGCGCCAGCAGCACAGGGACAGAGTATGGCTACACCTTC. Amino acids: CASSTGTEYGYTF.

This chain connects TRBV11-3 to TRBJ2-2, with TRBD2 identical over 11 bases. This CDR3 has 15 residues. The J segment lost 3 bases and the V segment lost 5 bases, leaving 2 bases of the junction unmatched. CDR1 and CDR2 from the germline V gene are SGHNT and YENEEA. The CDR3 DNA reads TGTGCCAGCAGCCCGGGACTAGCGGACACCGGGGAGCTGTTTTTT. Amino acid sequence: CASSPGLADTGELFF.

Here the CDR3 reads CASSGSNSGNTIYF. The CDR3 DNA follows: TGTGCCAGCAGTGGCAGCAACTCTGGAAACACCATATATTTT. The chain couples TRBV5-6 to TRBJ1-3; no firm D call. Trimming removed 5 bases from V and 0 bases from J, with 9 bases in between. The CDR3 extends over 14 amino acids. The V gene's germline CDR1 is SGHDT and CDR2 YYEEEE.

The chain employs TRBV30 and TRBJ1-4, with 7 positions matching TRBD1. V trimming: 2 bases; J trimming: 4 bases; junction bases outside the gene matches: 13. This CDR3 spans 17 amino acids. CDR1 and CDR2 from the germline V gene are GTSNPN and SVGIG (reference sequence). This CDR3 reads CAWSTGTAQMGNEKLFF. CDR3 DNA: TGTGCCTGGAGTACTGGGACAGCGCAGATGGGTAATGAAAAACTGTTTTTT.

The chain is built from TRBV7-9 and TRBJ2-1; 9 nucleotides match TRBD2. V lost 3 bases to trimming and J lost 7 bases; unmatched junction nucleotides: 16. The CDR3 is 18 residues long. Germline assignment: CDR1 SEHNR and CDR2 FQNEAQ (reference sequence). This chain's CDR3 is CASSLGGLSGRGRNEQFF. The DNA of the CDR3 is TGTGCCAGCAGCTTGGGAGGGCTTAGCGGGAGAGGTAGGAATGAGCAGTTCTTC. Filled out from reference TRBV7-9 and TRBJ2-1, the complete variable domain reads DTGVSQNPRHKITKRGQNVTFRCDPISEHNRLYWYRQTLGQGPEFLTYFQNEAQLEKSRLLSDRFSAERPKGSFSTLEIQRTEQGDSAMYLCASSLGGLSGRGRNEQFFGPGTRLTVL.

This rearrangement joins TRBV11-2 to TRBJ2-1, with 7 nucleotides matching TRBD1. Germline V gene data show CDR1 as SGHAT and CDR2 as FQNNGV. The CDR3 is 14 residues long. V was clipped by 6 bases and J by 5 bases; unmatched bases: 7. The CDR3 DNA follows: TGTGCCAGCAGGCGACCGGGACAGCACAATGAGCAGTTCTTC. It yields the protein CASRRPGQHNEQFF.